This T cell receptor (beta chain) was observed in a study of memory CD4+ T cells and cytomegalovirus serostatus (dated by TCRdb to the late 2010s). Study-wide context: The roughly 35 healthy Belgian adults in the cohort included 9 who were CMV seropositive and approximately 24 who were CMV seronegative. CD4+ memory TCRbeta repertoires of a Belgian cohort with known cytomegalovirus serostatus were sequenced in order to replicate a published TCR-based CMV serostatus classifier. Results and caveats for the whole study, not just this receptor: Only CD4+CD45RO+ memory cells were sequenced, in contrast to the original study, in which naive and memory CD4+ and CD8+ populations were covered. A median bootstrapped AUC of around 0.95 with a 95% CI of 0.76-1.00 was achieved on the Belgian cohort by the original-framework classifier. For predicting CMV serostatus, the median bootstrapped AUC was about 0.95 using the original framework and less than 0.93 using a US-trained random forest. Results were interpreted as suggesting that the CMV-associated TCR signature is largely present in the CD4+ memory repertoire. Of 170 or so previously reported CMV-associated TCRbeta sequences, approximately 70 appeared in the CD4+ memory repertoires, each in one to five individuals.

From the germline V gene, CDR1 is SGHDT and CDR2 is YYEEEE. Trimming takes 0 bases off V and 3 bases off J; junction bases not matched to a gene: 5. The CDR3 contains 15 residues, cysteine and phenylalanine counted. The DNA shown is the 45-base CDR3, in frame from base 1. The Quick-DNA Microprep Kit was used to extract genomic DNA from the sorted cells. Amplification of TCRbeta DNA was done with the immunoSEQ hsTCRbeta kit, following the protocol from the manufacturer. TCRbeta libraries were sequenced on an Illumina MiSeq instrument. The study's processing was this. Following removal of out-of-frame sequences, some 2 million distinct TCRbeta sequences were retained, with an average of around 70,000 per individual. Two values were used to score each individual: the count of fewer than 200 previously reported CMV-associated TCRbeta sequences and the total count of productive distinct TCRbeta sequences. A beta-binomial model was reimplemented in Python, and random forests from scikit-learn, run with default parameters, were trained on data from the US cohort. Classifier performance on the Belgian cohort was reported as the median AUC with percentile confidence intervals calculated over 10,000 bootstrap iterations. This is the immuneACCESS table as TCRdb keeps it, with only in-frame sequences that have V and J called. A part of the clones is gone; compared with another copy, unresolved V genes explain less than half, and the rest is unexplained. The V and J calls and clone size were taken over from that table, and D and trimming were inferred from the DNA. The sample contains some 50,000 clones, roughly 79% of them found a single time. Roughly 1.7% of the sample is taken by the ten largest.

This clone came up once. Its antigen target is currently unknown. No much larger clone is present one base from it, and per-base qualities are unavailable. Single viable CD3+CD4+CD8-CD45RO+ cells were sorted as memory CD4+ T cells on a FACSAria II. CMV serostatus was determined with a Roche Elecsys assay detecting serum IgG against CMV pp150, pp28, p38 and p52. After thawing, total CD4+ T cells were enriched by positive selection with CD4 magnetic microbeads. The samples came from a separate study whose specific focus was interrogating the CD4+ T cell memory repertoire. Peripheral blood mononuclear cells were isolated and cryopreserved following standard operating procedures; serum was stored at -80 °C. The staining relied on CD3-PerCP (BW264/56), CD4-APC (RPA-T4), CD45RO-PE (UCHT1) and CD8-Pacific Orange (3B5) antibodies, and Sytox blue was used to exclude non-viable cells.

The clonotype was recovered from an adult in good health and CMV-seronegative. The rearranged chain carries TRBV5-6 and TRBJ2-7, and 8 junction bases match TRBD2. Sequenced sample: memory CD4+ T cells from blood. The CDR3 reads CASSLGRGADYEQYF. The DNA sequence is TGTGCCAGCAGCTTGGGGCGGGGGGCAGACTACGAGCAGTACTTC.